These T cell receptor beta chains were read from a single sample in a study of blood T cell repertoires in COVID-19. TCRdb keeps only in-frame clones here, not all; method: immunoSEQ multiplex PCR. Among 170,000 or so clones listed, approximately 91% were seen once. Sequenced material: peripheral blood. All receptors come from a man aged 45 to 65 with acute or convalescent COVID-19. CDR3s include the opening cysteine and the closing phenylalanine or tryptophan. Fields, in order: clone size, V gene, D gene, J gene, CDR3 DNA, CDR3 protein. The D gene is left open where the match is weak. Clone size is given for some rows only: seen once, a few or many times, or a class if the clone is expanded.

abundance: .; v_gene: TRBV4-3; d_gene: .; j_gene: TRBJ1-1; CDR3nt: TGCGCCAGCAGCCTCGGACAAACGGGGGGTGACACTGAAGCTTTCTTT; CDR3aa: CASSLGQTGGDTEAFF
abundance: .; v_gene: TRBV4-1; d_gene: .; j_gene: TRBJ2-2; CDR3nt: TGCGCCAGCAGCCAAGGACCCGCGGCCGGGGAGCTGTTTTTT; CDR3aa: CASSQGPAAGELFF
abundance: .; v_gene: TRBV4-1; d_gene: TRBD2; j_gene: TRBJ2-7; CDR3nt: TGCGCCAGCAGCCGGGGGACTAGCGGGACCTACGAGCAGTACTTC; CDR3aa: CASSRGTSGTYEQYF
abundance: .; v_gene: TRBV6-5; d_gene: .; j_gene: TRBJ2-3; CDR3nt: TGTGCCAGCAGAAACCAGGGGGATACGCAGTATTTT; CDR3aa: CASRNQGDTQYF
abundance: .; v_gene: TRBV10-3; d_gene: TRBD1; j_gene: TRBJ1-1; CDR3nt: TGTGCCATCAGGCAGGGGGCGCGAACTGAAGCTTTCTTT; CDR3aa: CAIRQGARTEAFF
abundance: once; v_gene: TRBV28; d_gene: TRBD2; j_gene: TRBJ2-1; CDR3nt: TGTGCCAGCAGGGGACTAGCCCCTTACAATGAGCAGTTCTTC; CDR3aa: CASRGLAPYNEQFF
abundance: .; v_gene: TRBV6-2/TRBV6-3; d_gene: .; j_gene: TRBJ2-2; CDR3nt: TGTGCCAGCAGTTACTCGTCAGGGTTTTTTGAGACCGGGGAGCTGTTTTTT; CDR3aa: CASSYSSGFFETGELFF
abundance: .; v_gene: TRBV7-3; d_gene: .; j_gene: TRBJ1-1; CDR3nt: TGTGCCAGCAGCAAGACAGAATTCGCTGAAGCTTTCTTT; CDR3aa: CASSKTEFAEAFF
abundance: .; v_gene: TRBV27; d_gene: .; j_gene: TRBJ1-5; CDR3nt: TGTGCCAGCAGTTTAATTGGCAGGGGCAATCAGCCCCAGCATTTT; CDR3aa: CASSLIGRGNQPQHF
abundance: once; v_gene: TRBV15; d_gene: .; j_gene: TRBJ1-2; CDR3nt: TGTGCCACCAGCAGAGGACAGGAGAACTATGGCTACACCTTC; CDR3aa: CATSRGQENYGYTF
abundance: .; v_gene: TRBV18; d_gene: .; j_gene: TRBJ2-5; CDR3nt: TGTGCCAGCTCACCGATAACAGGAGAGACCCAGTACTTC; CDR3aa: CASSPITGETQYF
abundance: .; v_gene: TRBV4-2; d_gene: TRBD1; j_gene: TRBJ1-1; CDR3nt: TGTGCCAGCAGCCGAGATGACAGGGAGGAAACTGAAGCTTTCTTT; CDR3aa: CASSRDDREETEAFF
abundance: .; v_gene: TRBV6-5; d_gene: TRBD2; j_gene: TRBJ2-3; CDR3nt: TGTGCCAGCTCCTCCGGGGGGGGATCAGATACGCAGTATTTT; CDR3aa: CASSSGGGSDTQYF
abundance: .; v_gene: TRBV2; d_gene: TRBD1; j_gene: TRBJ2-1; CDR3nt: TGTGCCAGCAGTGGTAGGGGACAGGGTAACAATGAGCAGTTCTTC; CDR3aa: CASSGRGQGNNEQFF
abundance: .; v_gene: TRBV27; d_gene: TRBD1; j_gene: TRBJ2-1; CDR3nt: TGTGCCAGCAGTTTAGGGGACAGTAACAATGAGCAGTTCTTC; CDR3aa: CASSLGDSNNEQFF
abundance: .; v_gene: TRBV6-6; d_gene: .; j_gene: TRBJ1-1; CDR3nt: TGTGCCAGCAGTTACGTTCGGGAAGCTTTCTTT; CDR3aa: CASSYVREAFF
abundance: .; v_gene: TRBV5-5; d_gene: TRBD1; j_gene: TRBJ1-1; CDR3nt: TGTGCCAGCAGCTCAACAGGGGGGAACACTGAAGCTTTCTTT; CDR3aa: CASSSTGGNTEAFF
abundance: .; v_gene: TRBV19; d_gene: .; j_gene: TRBJ2-2; CDR3nt: TGTGCCAGTAGTATAGGGGTCCCCGGGGGTAGGACCGGGGAGCTGTTTTTT; CDR3aa: CASSIGVPGGRTGELFF
abundance: .; v_gene: TRBV4-3; d_gene: TRBD2; j_gene: TRBJ2-3; CDR3nt: TGCGCCAGCAGCCAAGATCGGGCGGGGGGGATCACAGATACGCAGTATTTT; CDR3aa: CASSQDRAGGITDTQYF
abundance: .; v_gene: TRBV4-1; d_gene: .; j_gene: TRBJ1-1; CDR3nt: TGCGCCAGCAGCCTTACGGAGGATCTCGCTGAAGCTTTCTTT; CDR3aa: CASSLTEDLAEAFF
abundance: .; v_gene: TRBV4-2; d_gene: TRBD2; j_gene: TRBJ2-7; CDR3nt: TGTGCCAGCAGCCCCCCGGTTCTAGCGGGAGTCTACGAGCAGTACTTC; CDR3aa: CASSPPVLAGVYEQYF
abundance: .; v_gene: TRBV4-3; d_gene: TRBD1; j_gene: TRBJ1-2; CDR3nt: TGCGCCAGCAGCCAAACGGACAGGGGGCCCTATGGCTACACCTTC; CDR3aa: CASSQTDRGPYGYTF
abundance: .; v_gene: TRBV18; d_gene: .; j_gene: TRBJ2-4; CDR3nt: TGTGCCAGCTCCCAAGAAAGCACGACTAGGAACATTCAGTACTTC; CDR3aa: CASSQESTTRNIQYF
abundance: .; v_gene: TRBV29-1; d_gene: .; j_gene: TRBJ1-4; CDR3nt: TGCAGCGTTGACCATAATGAAAAACTGTTTTTT; CDR3aa: CSVDHNEKLFF
abundance: .; v_gene: TRBV28; d_gene: TRBD2; j_gene: TRBJ2-5; CDR3nt: TGTGCCAGCAGCTCGGGGGGGAAAGAGACCCAGTACTTC; CDR3aa: CASSSGGKETQYF
abundance: .; v_gene: TRBV9; d_gene: TRBD1; j_gene: TRBJ1-2; CDR3nt: TGTGCCAGCAGCCCTAGTGGATCTGCTAGGGGGACAGGGGGCAAGTATGGCTACACCTTC; CDR3aa: CASSPSGSARGTGGKYGYTF
abundance: .; v_gene: TRBV6-5; d_gene: .; j_gene: TRBJ2-3; CDR3nt: TGTGCCAGCAGTTACGGTTTGACAGGAACAGATACGCAGTATTTT; CDR3aa: CASSYGLTGTDTQYF